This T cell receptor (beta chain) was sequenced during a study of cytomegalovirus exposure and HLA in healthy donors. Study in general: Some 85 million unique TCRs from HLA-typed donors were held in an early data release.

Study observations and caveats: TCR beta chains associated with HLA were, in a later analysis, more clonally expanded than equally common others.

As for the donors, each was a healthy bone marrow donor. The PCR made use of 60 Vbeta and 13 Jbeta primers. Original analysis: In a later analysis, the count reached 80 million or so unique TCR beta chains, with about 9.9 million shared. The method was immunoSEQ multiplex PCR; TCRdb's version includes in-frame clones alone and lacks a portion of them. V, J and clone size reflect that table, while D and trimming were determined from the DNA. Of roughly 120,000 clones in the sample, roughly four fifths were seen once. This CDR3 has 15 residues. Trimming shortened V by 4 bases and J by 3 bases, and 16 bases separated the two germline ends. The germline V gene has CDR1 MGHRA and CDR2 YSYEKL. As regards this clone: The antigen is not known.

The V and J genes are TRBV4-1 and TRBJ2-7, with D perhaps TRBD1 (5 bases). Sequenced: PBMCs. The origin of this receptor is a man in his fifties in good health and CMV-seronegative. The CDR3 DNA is TGCGCCAGCAGCCCCCTGTTGACAGCGCGCTACGAGCAGTACGTC. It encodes CASSPLLTARYEQYV.